This T cell receptor (beta chain) appears in the sequencing data of a study of cytomegalovirus exposure and HLA in healthy donors. As for this clone: Its specificity is unknown.

Notes on the study in general: Available immune exposure information covered CMV serostatus only. Among CMV-associated TCR beta chains, most appeared HLA-restricted in a later analysis.

In the PCR, 60 Vbeta and 13 Jbeta primers were used. Here immunoSEQ multiplex PCR was the method, and the copy in TCRdb shows in-frame clones only, minus some. This table holds about 150,000 clones, around 86% found once. This TCR derives from a woman between 50 and 59 years old in good health and CMV-seropositive. The source material was PBMCs.

In DNA form, the CDR3 reads TGTGCCAGCAGCCTGGACGGGTCGACAGGGACCTATGGCTACACCTTC. Translated: CASSLDGSTGTYGYTF. The chain combines TRBV7-9 with TRBJ1-2, with 7 bases aligning to TRBD1. J gave up 4 bases and V 5 bases, and 13 bases lay outside the gene matches. CDR1 and CDR2 (germline): SEHNR, FQNEAQ (reference sequence). The CDR3 extends over 16 amino acids.